The entry below gives a single T cell receptor (beta chain) sequence along with its context. Its antigen target is currently unknown. The sample holds no much larger clone one base away, and base qualities are not on file. The library was generated by the immunoSEQ multiplex PCR assay. A mixture of 60 forward primers for TCR Vbeta segments and 13 reverse primers for TCR Jbeta segments was used in the multiplex PCR. Amplification of the CDR3 region of rearranged TCR beta genes was performed with a multiplex PCR assay on genomic DNA. The amplified TCR beta libraries were sequenced on the Illumina HiSeq System as 87-base-pair reads. The original pipeline was this. A later analysis tallied roughly 78 million unique TCR beta chains across the 666 repertoires, and 10 million to 11 million of those chains were shared by two or more donors. To remove PCR and sequencing errors, raw reads were error-corrected and collapsed into unique sequences using a nearest-neighbor algorithm that merged closely related sequences. CDR3 sequences were aligned to IMGT reference sequences to assign V, D and J gene segments. Each retained sequence needed at least a six-nucleotide match to both a V gene segment and a J gene segment. A rearrangement was called productive if the CDR3 had no stop codons and remained in frame with V and J, and every other rearrangement was called non-productive. Following IMGT convention, CDR3 was defined as the stretch from the second conserved V-encoded cysteine up to the conserved J-encoded phenylalanine. In an earlier analysis of more than 550 of the donors, sequences lacking an unambiguous match to a single V gene segment were excluded. In an earlier analysis of approximately 610 of the donors, V segments were called functional above 56.7% productive rearrangements and were called segregating when the between-donor standard deviation exceeded 5%. A statistical classification framework was built to diagnose cytomegalovirus status from the catalog of TCR beta chain sequences. A later analysis assigned V and J genes by comparing TCR nucleotide sequences with IMGT/GENE-DB human TR gene sequences. The TCRdist pipeline was used in a later analysis to assign CDR3 sequences and most-parsimonious VDJ recombination scenarios. A later analysis defined each TCR beta chain by its CDR3 amino acid sequence plus V-gene family, and excluded reads lacking a unique V-gene family. A later analysis removed several hundred highly shared, low-generation-probability nucleotide sequences to deal with suspected cross-contamination and a sequencing artifact. In a later analysis, a clonal expansion index for each public chain was calculated from normalized within-repertoire ranks of inferred template counts. In a later analysis, generation probabilities were computed using a VDJ recombination model fitted to out-of-frame rearrangements, and the results were checked against IGoR. In a later analysis, hypergeometric tests were used to score TCR-TCR, TCR-HLA and TCR-CMV co-occurrence, with a repertoire-size bias correction applied to TCR pairs. False discovery rates were estimated in a later analysis by permuting HLA or CMV assignments 20 times. In a later analysis, co-occurring TCRs were grouped using DBSCAN, with TCRdist sequence similarity added in when clustering inside HLA-allele-positive subsets. Repertoires with fewer than 30,000 or more than 120,000 public chains, plus five repertoires with anomalous nucleotide sharing, were excluded from co-occurrence clustering. TCRdb retrieved this table from immuneACCESS and kept in-frame rearrangements only. Not all clones are present; in checked studies, unresolved V genes account for under half, and no reason is known for the remainder. Clone size and the V and J calls come from that table; the DNA yielded D and trimming. The sample table holds around 92,000 clones, of which around 76% were seen once. The ten largest clones add up to 7.5% to 9.5% of the sample.

The data stem from a study of cytomegalovirus exposure and HLA in healthy donors (dated by TCRdb to about 2017). Study-wide context: According to an earlier analysis of 587 of the donors, some 180 million T cells yielded 117 million unique TCR beta sequences and 276 Gb of sequence data. An early release that covered fewer than 750 HLA-typed donors contained around 330 gigabases of sequencing data and tens of millions of unique TCR sequences. To decide whether each TCR beta V gene segment behaved as functional or pseudogenic, an earlier analysis of approximately 590 of the donors relied on high-throughput TCR beta sequencing. In a later analysis, previously published TCR beta repertoires from some 640 donors were re-analyzed and high-resolution HLA genotyping was added so that TCR occurrence patterns could be studied. Among roughly 400 genotyped donors of the cohort, an average of approximately 240,000 unique TCR beta nucleotide sequences was sequenced per donor, of which 15% to 20% were non-productive. The number of donors typed differed by locus, with 629-630 for A, B, C, DRB1 and DQB1, roughly 550 for DQA1, 600 to 610 for DPA1, and approximately 470 for DPB1. In addition to the first cohort of about 650 subjects, a separate validation cohort of under 150 different subjects was used. Because of strong linkage in the cohort, five DR-DQ haplotypes were treated as single units for association and clustering. All discovery cohort repertoires had been generated on a single sequencing platform. Alongside the repertoire data, information on donor age, sex, ethnicity and CMV serostatus was compiled. Rather than drawing on any new phenotypic data, the later analysis identified candidate immune exposures from TCR beta sequences and the way those sequences occurred across donors. Of the 300 to 450 genotyped donors, 80% to 90% were placed in the genetic ancestry cluster associated with self-reported Caucasian donors. The study combined high-throughput TCR immunosequencing, statistical association of individual TCRs with disease status, and machine learning to predict cytomegalovirus infection status. The study profiled the T cell repertoires of more than 500 subjects by immunosequencing and related them to cytomegalovirus serostatus. The study aimed to test whether cataloging public T cell receptors could reveal signatures of past pathogen exposure. HLA typing included class I and class II loci at four-digit resolution. A later genetic analysis used genome-wide SNP genotypes for about 65% of the roughly 670 donors, treating that subset as a discovery cohort. Summary of the overall study and its limitations: Compared with equally common non-associated chains, HLA-associated TCR beta chains in a later analysis were more clonally expanded and had lower generation probabilities. The authors suggested that the approach could potentially be generalized to other disease states and immunological phenotypes. In a later analysis, 16,951 TCR beta sequences were associated with specific HLA alleles at a false discovery rate of 0.05. According to a later genetic analysis, donors in an Asian-associated ancestry cluster had fewer N-insertions in productive TCRs than the approximately 700-donor mean. This cohort had only TCR beta chains sequenced, and the lack of alpha or paired-chain data limited which features could be detected. The sequencing pipeline was judged likely to have produced a cluster of highly shared sequence variants as a technical artifact. Several of the top co-occurrence clusters appeared to be linked to parvovirus B19, influenza, CMV and Epstein-Barr virus, according to a later analysis. A further reported finding was that TCR beta sequences accurately predicted the HLA-A and HLA-B alleles for most subjects in the first cohort. In a later analysis, the rate of TCR association differed among HLA loci, with DRB1 alleles having the most associated TCRs and HLA-C alleles having the fewest. According to a later analysis, most CMV-associated TCR beta chains appeared to be HLA-restricted, and the HLA associations seemed to be driven largely by CMV exposure. The 87-base-pair reads could not distinguish some IMGT-functional V segments, including TRBV6-2 and TRBV6-3, so those segments were excluded. Presence/absence analyses assumed roughly uniform sequencing depth across donors, an assumption that may not hold. Assigning TCR associations to individual alleles was difficult when HLA alleles, especially DR and DQ, strongly co-occurred. Linkage disequilibrium might explain the correlated functional status among segregating V segments, but an unknown experimental factor could not be ruled out. Because HLA typing was unavailable for some donors at each locus, only the typed subset was used in association tests. A total of about 150 TCR beta chains were listed by the study as associated with cytomegalovirus. For the cohort, immune exposure information was limited to CMV serostatus. The classifier was reported to diagnose cytomegalovirus status with high specificity and sensitivity in both the original and validation cohorts. Approximately 16 rarely observed V segments, including chromosome 9 orphons, were excluded from the earlier analysis of approximately 600 of the donors because counts were too low. In vitro tests confirmed that a few of the cytomegalovirus-associated TCR beta chains recognize cytomegalovirus antigens. V-gene and J-gene trimming of TCR beta chains was associated with a missense DCLRE1C variant in a later genetic analysis, and the association was replicated in an independent cohort. Most TCR sequences were seen in very few donors, while some public TCRs were found in many individuals. Broadly in line with IMGT annotations, most TCR beta V segments showed up in productive rearrangements about 87% or about 30% of the time in an earlier analysis of some 590 of the donors.

The germline V end is reduced by 5 bases and the J end by 2 bases; junction bases left unmatched: 4. Inclusive of the bounding cysteine and phenylalanine, the CDR3 is 14 residues long. Here the CDR3 DNA is all that survives: 42 bases in frame from base 1. CDR1 and CDR2 are drawn from the germline V gene (reference sequence): GTSNPN, SVGIG. The cohort consisted of 666 healthy bone marrow donors. Cohort members were all nominally healthy when sampled, although unrecorded immune exposures were likely present. Of the 670 or so cohort members, around 280 had positive CMV serostatus and 352 had negative CMV serostatus, and CMV serostatus was not recorded for the donor. A peripheral blood sample was provided by each donor, and peripheral blood mononuclear cells were used for TCR beta sequencing. Genomic DNA was extracted from the blood cell samples with the Qiagen DNeasy Blood Extraction Kit.

The sequence was obtained from a human donor in good health. Material for sequencing was PBMCs. This chain joins TRBV30 to TRBJ1-5; 9 of the junction bases match TRBD1. The CDR3 region: CAWDRDRGNQPQHF. The DNA is TGTGCCTGGGACCGGGACAGGGGCAATCAGCCCCAGCATTTT.